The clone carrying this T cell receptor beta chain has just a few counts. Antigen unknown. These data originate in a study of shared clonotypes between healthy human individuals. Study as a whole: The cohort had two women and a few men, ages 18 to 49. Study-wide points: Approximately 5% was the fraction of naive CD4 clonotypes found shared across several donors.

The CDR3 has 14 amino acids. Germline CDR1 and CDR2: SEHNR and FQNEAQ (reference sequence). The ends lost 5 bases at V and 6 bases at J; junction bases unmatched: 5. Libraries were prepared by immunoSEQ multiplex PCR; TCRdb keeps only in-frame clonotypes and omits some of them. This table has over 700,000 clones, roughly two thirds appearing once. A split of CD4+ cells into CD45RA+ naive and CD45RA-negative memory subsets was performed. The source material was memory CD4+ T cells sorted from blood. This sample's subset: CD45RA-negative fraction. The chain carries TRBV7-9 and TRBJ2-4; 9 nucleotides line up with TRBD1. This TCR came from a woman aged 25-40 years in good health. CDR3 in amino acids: CASSQTGGRNIQYF. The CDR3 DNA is TGTGCCAGCAGCCAGACAGGGGGACGAAACATTCAGTACTTC.